A single TCR beta chain is shown here with its context. This sample is part of a study of cytomegalovirus exposure and HLA in healthy donors. V was trimmed by 6 bases and J by 6 bases, leaving 9 bases between them. Per germline, CDR1 MNHNS and CDR2 SASEGT. The length of the CDR3 is 12 residues. This PCR relied on a set of 60 Vbeta primers and 13 Jbeta primers. The protocol was immunoSEQ multiplex PCR, while the TCRdb copy is restricted to in-frame clones and leaves out a portion. The table has 150,000 to 200,000 clones, around 83% seen once. This sequence was found in a woman aged 40-49 years in good health and CMV-seronegative. The sequencing sample was made of PBMCs. V usage is TRBV6-1 and J usage is TRBJ1-5; tentatively, D is TRBD1 (5 bases). DNA of the CDR3: TGTGCCAGCAGGCGGGGGACTCAGCCCCAGCATTTT. Its translation is CASRRGTQPQHF.